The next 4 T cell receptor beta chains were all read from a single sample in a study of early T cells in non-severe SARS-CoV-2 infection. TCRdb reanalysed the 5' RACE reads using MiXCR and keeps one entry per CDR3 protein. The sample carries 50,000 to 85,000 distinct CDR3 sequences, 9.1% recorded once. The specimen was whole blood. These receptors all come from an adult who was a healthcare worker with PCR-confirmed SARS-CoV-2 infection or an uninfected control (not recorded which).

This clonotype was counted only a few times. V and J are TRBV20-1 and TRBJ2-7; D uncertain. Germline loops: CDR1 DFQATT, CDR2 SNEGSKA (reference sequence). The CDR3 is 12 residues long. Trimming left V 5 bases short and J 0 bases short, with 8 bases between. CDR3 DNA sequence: TGCAGTGCTCTGAGTCCCTCCTACGAGCAGTACTTC. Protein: CSALSPSYEQYF.

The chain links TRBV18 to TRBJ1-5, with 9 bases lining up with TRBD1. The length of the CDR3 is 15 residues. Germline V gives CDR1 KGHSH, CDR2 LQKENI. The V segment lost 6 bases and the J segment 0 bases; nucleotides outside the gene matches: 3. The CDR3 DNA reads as TGTGCCAGCTCGCCGGGACAGGGTAGCAATCAGCCCCAGCATTTT. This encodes CASSPGQGSNQPQHF. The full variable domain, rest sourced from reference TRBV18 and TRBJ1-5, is NAGVMQNPRHLVRRRGQEARLRCSPMKGHSHVYWYRQLPEEGLKFMVYLQKENIIDESGMPKERFSAEFPKEGPSILRIQQVVRGDSAAYFCASSPGQGSNQPQHFGDGTRLSIL.

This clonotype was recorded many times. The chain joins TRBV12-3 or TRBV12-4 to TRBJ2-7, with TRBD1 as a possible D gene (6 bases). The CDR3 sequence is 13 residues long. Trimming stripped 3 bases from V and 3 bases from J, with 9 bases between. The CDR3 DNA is TGTGCCAGCAGTTTTGACAGGTTCTACGAGCAGTACTTC. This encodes CASSFDRFYEQYF.

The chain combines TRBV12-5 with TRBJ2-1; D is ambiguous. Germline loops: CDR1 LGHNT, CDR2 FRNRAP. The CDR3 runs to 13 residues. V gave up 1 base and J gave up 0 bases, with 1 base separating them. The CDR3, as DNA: TGTGCTAGTGGTTTGGGCTCCTACAATGAGCAGTTCTTC. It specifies CASGLGSYNEQFF.